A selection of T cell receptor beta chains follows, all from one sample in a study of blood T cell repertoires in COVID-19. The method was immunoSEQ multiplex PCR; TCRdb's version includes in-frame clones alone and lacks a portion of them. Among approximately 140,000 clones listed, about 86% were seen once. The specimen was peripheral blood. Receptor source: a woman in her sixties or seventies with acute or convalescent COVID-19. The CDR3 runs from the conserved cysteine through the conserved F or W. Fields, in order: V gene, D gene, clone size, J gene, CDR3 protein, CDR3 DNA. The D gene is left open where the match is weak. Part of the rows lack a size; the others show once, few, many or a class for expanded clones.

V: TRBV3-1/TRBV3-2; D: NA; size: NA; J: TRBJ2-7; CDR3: CASSQDPGPYEQYF; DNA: TGTGCCAGCAGCCAAGACCCCGGTCCCTACGAGCAGTACTTC
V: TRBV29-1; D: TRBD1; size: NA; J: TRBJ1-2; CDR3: CSAMEGAGYGYTF; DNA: TGCAGCGCCATGGAGGGGGCAGGATATGGCTACACCTTC
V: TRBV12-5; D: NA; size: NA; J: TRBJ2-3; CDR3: CASALGGLPDTQYF; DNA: TGTGCTAGTGCTTTGGGGGGGCTGCCAGATACGCAGTATTTT
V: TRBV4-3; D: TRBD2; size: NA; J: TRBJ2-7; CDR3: CASSQALAGVTSYEQYF; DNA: TGCGCCAGCAGCCAAGCACTAGCGGGGGTAACATCCTACGAGCAGTACTTC
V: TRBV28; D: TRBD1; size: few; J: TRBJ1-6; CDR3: CASRTPTGENSPLHF; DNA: TGTGCCAGCAGAACCCCGACAGGGGAGAATTCACCCCTCCACTTT
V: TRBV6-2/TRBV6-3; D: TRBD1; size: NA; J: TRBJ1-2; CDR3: CASSRTGDYGYTF; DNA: TGTGCCAGCAGCCGCACAGGGGACTATGGCTACACCTTC
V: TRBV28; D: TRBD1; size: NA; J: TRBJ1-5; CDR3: CASSSGQGAWQPQHF; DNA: TGTGCCAGCAGTTCCGGACAGGGTGCGTGGCAGCCCCAGCATTTT
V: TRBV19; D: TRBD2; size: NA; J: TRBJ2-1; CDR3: CASSGLAGGRNEQFF; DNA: TGTGCCAGTAGTGGCCTCGCGGGGGGGCGGAATGAGCAGTTCTTC
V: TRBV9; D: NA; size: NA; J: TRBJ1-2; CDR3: CASSNDLVGSGYTF; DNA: TGTGCCAGCAGTAACGACCTGGTGGGGAGCGGCTACACCTTC
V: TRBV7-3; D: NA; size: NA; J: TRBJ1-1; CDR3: CASSAGRNTEAFF; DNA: TGTGCCAGCAGCGCGGGACGAAACACTGAAGCTTTCTTT
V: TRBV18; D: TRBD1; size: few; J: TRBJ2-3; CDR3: CASSPNRGADTQYF; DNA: TGTGCCAGCTCACCCAACAGGGGGGCAGATACGCAGTATTTT
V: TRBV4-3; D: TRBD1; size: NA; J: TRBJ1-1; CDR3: CASSQDRGTLNTEAFF; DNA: TGCGCCAGCAGCCAGGACAGGGGAACCCTGAACACTGAAGCTTTCTTT
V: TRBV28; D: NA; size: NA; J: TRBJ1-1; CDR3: CASKPASTGPNTEAFF; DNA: TGTGCCAGCAAACCCGCAAGCACAGGGCCGAACACTGAAGCTTTCTTT
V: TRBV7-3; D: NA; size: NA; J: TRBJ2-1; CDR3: CASSLPWRVVSYNEQFF; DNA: TGTGCCAGCAGTCTCCCGTGGCGGGTTGTGTCCTACAATGAGCAGTTCTTC
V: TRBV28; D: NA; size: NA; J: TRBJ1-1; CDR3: CASSDFQGYTEAFF; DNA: TGTGCCAGCAGTGACTTCCAGGGGTATACTGAAGCTTTCTTT
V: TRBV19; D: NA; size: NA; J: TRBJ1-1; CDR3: CASKLTRGNTEAFF; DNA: TGTGCCAGTAAGCTCACCCGAGGGAACACTGAAGCTTTCTTT
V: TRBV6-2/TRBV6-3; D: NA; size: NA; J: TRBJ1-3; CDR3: CASSYRGIDTIYF; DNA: TGTGCCAGCAGTTACAGGGGGATCGACACCATATATTTT
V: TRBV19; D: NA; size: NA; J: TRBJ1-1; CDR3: CASSIQGSTEAFF; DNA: TGTGCCAGTAGTATCCAGGGGAGCACTGAAGCTTTCTTT
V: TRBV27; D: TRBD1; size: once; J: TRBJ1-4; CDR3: CASRQTGEKLFF; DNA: TGTGCCAGCAGACAGACAGGGGAAAAACTGTTTTTT
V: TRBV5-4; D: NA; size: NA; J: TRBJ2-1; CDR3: CASSLVGRGQREQFF; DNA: TGTGCCAGCAGCTTGGTAGGGCGGGGTCAGCGTGAGCAGTTCTTC
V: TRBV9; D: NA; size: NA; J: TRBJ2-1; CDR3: CASSGGQGSVIKNEQFF; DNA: TGTGCCAGCAGCGGCGGCCAGGGAAGCGTGATAAAAAATGAGCAGTTCTTC
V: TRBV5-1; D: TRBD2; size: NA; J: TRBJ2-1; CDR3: CASSSGTSGGYNEQFF; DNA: TGCGCCAGCAGCTCCGGGACTAGCGGGGGGTACAATGAGCAGTTCTTC
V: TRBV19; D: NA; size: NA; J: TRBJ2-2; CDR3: CASSIRTGELFF; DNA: TGTGCCAGTAGTATACGGACCGGGGAGCTGTTTTTT
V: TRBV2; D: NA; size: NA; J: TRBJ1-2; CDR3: CASSEVEARANYGYTF; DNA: TGTGCCAGCAGTGAAGTAGAGGCAAGAGCTAACTATGGCTACACCTTC
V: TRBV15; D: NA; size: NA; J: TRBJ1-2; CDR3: CATSRGGSDLLGYTF; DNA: TGTGCCACTAGCAGAGGTGGCAGCGATCTTTTGGGCTACACCTTC
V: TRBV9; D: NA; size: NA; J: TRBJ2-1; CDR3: CASSAEGVTYNEQFF; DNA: TGTGCCAGCAGCGCTGAGGGGGTAACCTACAATGAGCAGTTCTTC
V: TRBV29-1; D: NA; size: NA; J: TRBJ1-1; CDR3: CSVQGTEAFF; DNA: TGCAGCGTGCAGGGGACTGAAGCTTTCTTT
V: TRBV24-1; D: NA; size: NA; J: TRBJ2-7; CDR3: CATSGSGSSYEQYF; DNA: TGTGCCACCAGTGGCAGCGGTTCCTCCTACGAGCAGTACTTC
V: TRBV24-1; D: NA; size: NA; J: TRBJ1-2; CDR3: CATSDLKTDYGYTF; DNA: TGTGCCACCAGTGATTTGAAAACGGACTATGGCTACACCTTC
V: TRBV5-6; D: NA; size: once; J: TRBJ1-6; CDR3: CASTNRDKNSPLHF; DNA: TGTGCCAGCACCAACAGGGACAAAAATTCACCCCTCCACTTT
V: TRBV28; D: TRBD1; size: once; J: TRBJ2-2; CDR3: CASSLRNWGQGTGELFF; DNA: TGTGCCAGCAGTTTAAGAAATTGGGGACAGGGGACCGGGGAGCTGTTTTTT
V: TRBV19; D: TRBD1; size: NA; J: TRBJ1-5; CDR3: CASRITGQLNQPQHF; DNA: TGTGCCAGTAGGATTACGGGACAGCTCAATCAGCCCCAGCATTTT
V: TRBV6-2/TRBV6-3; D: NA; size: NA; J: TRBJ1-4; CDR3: CASSRAVRTTNEKLFF; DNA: TGTGCCAGCAGCCGCGCGGTCAGAACAACTAATGAAAAACTGTTTTTT